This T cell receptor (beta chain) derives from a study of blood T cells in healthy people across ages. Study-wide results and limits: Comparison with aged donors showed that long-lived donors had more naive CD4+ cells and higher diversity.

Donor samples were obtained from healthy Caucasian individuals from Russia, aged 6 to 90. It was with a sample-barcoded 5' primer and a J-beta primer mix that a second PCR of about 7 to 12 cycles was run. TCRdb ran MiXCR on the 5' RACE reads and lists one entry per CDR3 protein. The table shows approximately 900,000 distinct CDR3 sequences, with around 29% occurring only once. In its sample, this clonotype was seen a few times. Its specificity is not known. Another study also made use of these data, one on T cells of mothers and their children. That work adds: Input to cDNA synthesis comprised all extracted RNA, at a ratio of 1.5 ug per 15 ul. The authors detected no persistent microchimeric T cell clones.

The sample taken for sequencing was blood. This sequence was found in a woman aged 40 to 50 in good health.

Written as DNA, the CDR3 is TGCAGTGCTAGCCCCGGGGGGGGACGTTCTTACAATGAGCAGTTCTTC. Protein: CSASPGGGRSYNEQFF. J is TRBJ2-1 and V is TRBV20-1; 8 nucleotides match TRBD2. Trimming at V came to 3 bases and at J to 4 bases, leaving 11 bases not matched to a gene. CDR1 is DFQATT and CDR2 is SNEGSKA in the germline V gene (reference sequence). CDR3 length: 16 residues.